This entry describes one T cell receptor (beta chain). The source of the sample is a study of OX40 agonist ivuxolimab in advanced cancers. Profiled with immunoSEQ multiplex PCR; TCRdb holds only in-frame clones, not every one. The sample holds 40,000 to 45,000 clones, roughly four fifths seen once. The germline V gene encodes CDR1 SGHNT and CDR2 YYREEE (reference sequence). V was clipped by 4 bases and J by 0 bases; unmatched bases: 8. This CDR3 has 17 amino acids. The genes are TRBV5-4 and TRBJ2-3; the match to TRBD2 covers 10 bases. This TCR came from an adult with an advanced solid tumor such as melanoma, head and neck, liver or kidney cancer. This sample comprised CD4+ or CD8+ T cells sorted from blood, obtained in a trial of the OX40 agonist ivuxolimab. Here the CDR3 reads CASSPTTSGFSTDTQYF. DNA for the CDR3: TGTGCCAGCAGCCCCACGACTAGCGGGTTTAGCACAGATACGCAGTATTTT.